This T cell receptor (beta chain) was sequenced for a study of OX40 agonist ivuxolimab in advanced cancers. Germline V lookup: CDR1 MRHNA, CDR2 SNTAGT. Germline trimming cut 4 bases from V and 2 bases from J; bases unmatched to any gene: 3. The CDR3 is 14 amino acids. This clone was found once. Autoimmune disease history or systemic immunosuppression was exclusionary. Blood was sampled at baseline, cycle 4 day 1, and cycle 7 day 1. Profiling relied on immunoSEQ multiplex PCR, and the TCRdb table lists in-frame clones only, not all of them. The data contain more than 75,000 clones, roughly four fifths of them singletons.

Sequences were derived from CD4+ or CD8+ T cells sorted from blood, sampled in a trial of the OX40 agonist ivuxolimab. The sequence was collected from an adult with an advanced solid tumor such as melanoma, head and neck, liver or kidney cancer. The chain employs TRBV6-4 and TRBJ2-7; 9 nucleotides agree with TRBD2. CDR3 in DNA: TGTGCCAGCAGTGTCGTAGCGGGGGCCTACGAGCAGTACTTC. Its translation: CASSVVAGAYEQYF.